The T cell receptor (beta chain) under discussion was sequenced for a study of control samples from healthy donors and cancer patients. Data came from immunoSEQ multiplex PCR; TCRdb stores just in-frame clones and leaves some out. The sample shows some 140,000 clones, roughly nine tenths of them seen only once. This receptor was taken from a woman in her thirties in good health. The specimen sequenced was blood.

CDR3 protein: CASSKRRVADTQYF. The CDR3 DNA reads TGTGCCAGCAGCAAACGAAGGGTCGCCGATACGCAGTATTTT. The chain recombines TRBV21-1 with TRBJ2-3. TRBV21-1 is designated a pseudogene. The CDR3 length is 14 residues.